The rows below give T cell receptor beta chains drawn from one sample of a study of shared clonotypes between healthy human individuals. TCRdb keeps only in-frame clones here, not all; method: immunoSEQ multiplex PCR. The sample contains about 470,000 clones, around 79% of which appear only once. The sequenced sample consisted of PBMCs. Receptors were obtained from a woman between 40 and 55 years old in good health. Some clones in this sample may be carry-over from other donors' samples. Both conserved end residues are part of each CDR3. The D gene is left open where the match is weak. Not all rows give a size; the values are once, few, many and, for expanded clones, a class.

NA	TRBV10-3	NA	TRBJ2-5	CAISEGGRGETQYF	TGTGCCATCAGTGAAGGGGGCCGGGGGGAGACCCAGTACTTC
TRBD2	TRBV18	NA	TRBJ2-7	CASSPPSGRAYEQYF	TGTGCCAGCTCACCACCGAGCGGGAGGGCCTACGAGCAGTACTTC
NA	TRBV11-2	NA	TRBJ2-5	CASSWLGETQYF	TGTGCCAGCAGCTGGCTGGGGGAGACCCAGTACTTC
NA	TRBV11-3	NA	TRBJ1-1	CASSLLPGERTEAFF	TGTGCCAGCAGCTTACTTCCAGGGGAACGCACTGAAGCTTTCTTT
NA	TRBV7-2	NA	TRBJ2-1	CASRPGTFYNEQFF	TGTGCCAGCAGACCCGGGACCTTCTACAATGAGCAGTTCTTC
NA	TRBV7-2	NA	TRBJ1-4	CASSFGFNEKLFF	TGTGCCAGCAGCTTTGGGTTTAATGAAAAACTGTTTTTT
TRBD1	TRBV7-3	NA	TRBJ2-7	CASSLSFGQGYEQYF	TGTGCCAGCAGCTTATCTTTTGGACAGGGTTACGAGCAGTACTTC
TRBD2	TRBV14	NA	TRBJ2-7	CASSQEWTSFGEQYF	TGTGCCAGCAGCCAAGAATGGACTAGCTTCGGGGAGCAGTACTTC
TRBD2	TRBV7-9	NA	TRBJ2-5	CASSPGLAGGPGMETQYF	TGTGCCAGCAGCCCGGGACTAGCGGGAGGGCCAGGGATGGAGACCCAGTACTTC
TRBD2	TRBV7-2	NA	TRBJ2-2	CASSRTSGSNTGELFF	TGTGCCAGCAGCCGGACTAGCGGGTCGAACACCGGGGAGCTGTTTTTT
NA	TRBV6-1	NA	TRBJ2-5	CASSRGQETQYF	TGTGCCAGCAGTAGGGGGCAAGAGACCCAGTACTTC
NA	TRBV15	NA	TRBJ2-1	CATSRAGTLREQFF	TGTGCCACCAGCAGAGCGGGGACGTTACGGGAGCAGTTCTTC
TRBD2	TRBV28	NA	TRBJ2-3	CASSSPLAVGTDTQYF	TGTGCCAGCAGTTCCCCCCTAGCGGTCGGCACAGATACGCAGTATTTT
NA	TRBV28	NA	TRBJ2-7	CASSLTREQYF	TGTGCCAGCAGCCTGACACGCGAGCAGTACTTC
NA	TRBV28	NA	TRBJ2-7	CASSLNYGRSSYEQYF	TGTGCCAGCAGTTTAAATTACGGCAGGAGCTCCTACGAGCAGTACTTC
NA	TRBV25-1	NA	TRBJ2-1	CASSEPYNEQFF	TGTGCCAGCAGTGAACCCTACAATGAGCAGTTCTTC
TRBD2	TRBV7-3	few	TRBJ2-7	CASSSQVAGGIQYF	TGTGCCAGCAGCTCTCAGGTCGCGGGAGGGATTCAGTACTTC
NA	TRBV19	NA	TRBJ1-5	CASSIGQVFFQPQHF	TGTGCCAGTAGTATAGGACAGGTTTTCTTTCAGCCCCAGCATTTT
NA	TRBV7-9	NA	TRBJ2-7	CASSLVGSSYEQYF	TGTGCCAGCAGCTTAGTCGGGAGCTCCTACGAGCAGTACTTC
NA	TRBV11-2	NA	TRBJ2-5	CASSLRPETQYF	TGTGCCAGCAGCCTTAGACCGGAGACCCAGTACTTC
NA	TRBV28	once	TRBJ1-4	CASSLRSGIRATNEKLFF	TGTGCCAGCAGTTTAAGGTCGGGGATTCGTGCAACTAATGAAAAACTGTTTTTT
NA	TRBV5-1	once	TRBJ1-1	CASSSDGGAEAFF	TGCGCCAGCAGCTCGGACGGTGGAGCTGAAGCTTTCTTT
NA	TRBV14	NA	TRBJ1-2	CASSQDWQGFEGYTF	TGTGCCAGCAGCCAAGATTGGCAGGGATTTGAGGGCTACACCTTC
NA	TRBV14	NA	TRBJ2-3	CASSRGSRDTQYF	TGTGCCAGCAGCCGGGGGTCCCGGGATACGCAGTATTTT
NA	TRBV7-8	NA	TRBJ1-5	CASSLSAQSNQPQHF	TGTGCCAGCAGCTTATCAGCTCAGAGCAATCAGCCCCAGCATTTT
NA	TRBV2	NA	TRBJ2-1	CASSSWGQYNEQFF	TGTGCCAGCAGTAGCTGGGGTCAATACAATGAGCAGTTCTTC
TRBD2	TRBV28	NA	TRBJ2-5	CASSKRTSGSGFRETQYF	TGTGCCAGCAGCAAAAGGACTAGCGGGAGTGGGTTTAGGGAGACCCAGTACTTC
NA	TRBV7-2	few	TRBJ1-2	CASSFPGLYGYTF	TGTGCCAGCAGCTTTCCGGGACTTTATGGCTACACCTTC
NA	TRBV7-3	NA	TRBJ2-5	CASSKTGSQETQYF	TGTGCCAGCAGCAAAACAGGGAGCCAAGAGACCCAGTACTTC
TRBD1	TRBV29-1	once	TRBJ1-3	CSGSRGASSGNTIYF	TGCAGTGGTTCCAGGGGGGCCTCCTCTGGAAACACCATATATTTT
NA	TRBV2	NA	TRBJ1-5	CASSHGTEPNQPQHF	TGTGCCAGCAGCCACGGGACGGAACCGAATCAGCCCCAGCATTTT
NA	TRBV5-4	NA	TRBJ1-2	CASSQDSQHLYGYTF	TGTGCCAGCAGCCAGGACAGCCAGCACCTCTATGGCTACACCTTC
NA	TRBV6-5	NA	TRBJ1-1	CASSYSGLSFTEAFF	TGTGCCAGCAGTTACTCGGGTCTGAGCTTCACTGAAGCTTTCTTT